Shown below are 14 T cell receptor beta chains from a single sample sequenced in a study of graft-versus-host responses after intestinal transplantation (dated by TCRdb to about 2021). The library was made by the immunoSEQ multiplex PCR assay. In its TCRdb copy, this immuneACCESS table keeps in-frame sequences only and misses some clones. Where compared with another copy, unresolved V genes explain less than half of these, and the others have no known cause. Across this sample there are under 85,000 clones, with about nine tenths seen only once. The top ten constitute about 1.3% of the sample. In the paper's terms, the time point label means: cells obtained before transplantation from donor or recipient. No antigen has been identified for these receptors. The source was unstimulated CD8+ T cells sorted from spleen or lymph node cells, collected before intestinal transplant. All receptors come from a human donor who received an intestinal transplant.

Written as DNA, the CDR3 is TGTGCCAGCAGCCTCCCCGAGAGCGGCTACACCTTC. This translates into CASSLPESGYTF. The chain employs TRBV7-9 and TRBJ1-2, with D unresolved. This CDR3 spans 12 amino acids. Looked up from germline, CDR1 is SEHNR and CDR2 is FQNEAQ (reference sequence). Trimming shortened V by 5 bases and J by 8 bases, and 12 bases separated the two germline ends.

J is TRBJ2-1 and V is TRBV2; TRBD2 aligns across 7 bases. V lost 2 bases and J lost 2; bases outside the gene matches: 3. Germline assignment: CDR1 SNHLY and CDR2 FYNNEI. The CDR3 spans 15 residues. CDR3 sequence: CASSETGGTYNEQFF. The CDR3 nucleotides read TGTGCCAGCAGTGAAACCGGGGGGACCTACAATGAGCAGTTCTTC.

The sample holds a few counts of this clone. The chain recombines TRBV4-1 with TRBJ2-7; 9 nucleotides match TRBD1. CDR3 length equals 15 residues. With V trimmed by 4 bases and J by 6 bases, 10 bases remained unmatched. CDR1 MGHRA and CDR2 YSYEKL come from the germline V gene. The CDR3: CASSRSGTGNAEQYF. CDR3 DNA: TGCGCCAGCAGCCGCTCCGGGACAGGGAATGCCGAGCAGTACTTC.

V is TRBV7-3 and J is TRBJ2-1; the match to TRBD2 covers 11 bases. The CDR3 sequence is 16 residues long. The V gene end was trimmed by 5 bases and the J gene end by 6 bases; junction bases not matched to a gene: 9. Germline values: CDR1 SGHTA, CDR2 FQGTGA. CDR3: CASSARPGLAGNEQFF. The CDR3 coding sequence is TGTGCCAGCAGCGCACGCCCCGGACTAGCGGGCAATGAGCAGTTCTTC.

CDR3 region: CASSSPGRGRDTEAFF. CDR3 nucleotide sequence: TGTGCCAGTAGTTCCCCTGGCAGGGGCCGGGACACTGAAGCTTTCTTT. The rearrangement links TRBV19 to TRBJ1-1; tentative D call: TRBD1 (6 bases). CDR1 and CDR2 from the germline V gene are LNHDA and SQIVND (reference sequence). CDR3 length: 16 residues. The V gene lost 5 bases and the J gene lost 3 bases, with 19 bases spanning the gap.

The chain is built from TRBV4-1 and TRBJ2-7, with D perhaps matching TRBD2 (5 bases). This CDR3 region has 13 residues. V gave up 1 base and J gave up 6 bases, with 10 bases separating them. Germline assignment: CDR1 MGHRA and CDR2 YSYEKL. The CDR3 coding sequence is TGCGCCAGCAGCCAAGGGGCGGGTTCCGAGCAGTACTTC. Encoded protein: CASSQGAGSEQYF.

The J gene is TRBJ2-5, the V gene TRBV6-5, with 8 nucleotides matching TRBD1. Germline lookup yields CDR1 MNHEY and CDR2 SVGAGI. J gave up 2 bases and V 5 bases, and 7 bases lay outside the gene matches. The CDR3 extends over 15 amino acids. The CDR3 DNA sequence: TGTGCCAGCAGTCTCCGGGACAGGCCACAAGAGACCCAGTACTTC. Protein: CASSLRDRPQETQYF.

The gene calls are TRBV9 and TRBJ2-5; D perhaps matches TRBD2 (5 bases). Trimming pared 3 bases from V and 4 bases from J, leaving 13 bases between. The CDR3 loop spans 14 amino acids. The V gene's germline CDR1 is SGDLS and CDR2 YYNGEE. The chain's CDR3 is CASSERLAGETQYF. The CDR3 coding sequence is TGTGCCAGCAGCGAACGGCTAGCAGGAGAGACCCAGTACTTC.

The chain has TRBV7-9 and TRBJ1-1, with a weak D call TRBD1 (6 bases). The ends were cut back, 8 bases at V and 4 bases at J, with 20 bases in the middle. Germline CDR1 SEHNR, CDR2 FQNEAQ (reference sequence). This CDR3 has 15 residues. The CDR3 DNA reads TGTGCCAGCCAGATTACTACAGGGTTACCCACTGAAGCTTTCTTT. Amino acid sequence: CASQITTGLPTEAFF.

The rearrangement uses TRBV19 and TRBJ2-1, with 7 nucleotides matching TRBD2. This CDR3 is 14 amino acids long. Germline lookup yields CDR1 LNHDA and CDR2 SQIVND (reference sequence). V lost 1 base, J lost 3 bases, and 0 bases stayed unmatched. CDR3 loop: CASSIGTSYNEQFF. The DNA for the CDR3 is TGTGCCAGTAGTATAGGGACTAGCTACAATGAGCAGTTCTTC.

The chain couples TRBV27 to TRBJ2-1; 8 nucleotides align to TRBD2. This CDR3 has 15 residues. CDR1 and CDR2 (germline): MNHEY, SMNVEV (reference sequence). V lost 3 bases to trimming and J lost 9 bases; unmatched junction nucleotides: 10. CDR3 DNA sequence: TGTGCCAGCAGTTTTGGGCCAGCGGGGGTATCTGAGCAGTTCTTC. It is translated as CASSFGPAGVSEQFF.

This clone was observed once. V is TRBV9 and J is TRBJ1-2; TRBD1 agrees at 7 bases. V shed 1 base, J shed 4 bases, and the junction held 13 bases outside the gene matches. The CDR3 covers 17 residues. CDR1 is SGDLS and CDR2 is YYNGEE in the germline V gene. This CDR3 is CASSVTPGDSRVYGYTF. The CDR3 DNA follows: TGTGCCAGCAGCGTAACTCCAGGGGACAGTAGAGTCTATGGCTACACCTTC.

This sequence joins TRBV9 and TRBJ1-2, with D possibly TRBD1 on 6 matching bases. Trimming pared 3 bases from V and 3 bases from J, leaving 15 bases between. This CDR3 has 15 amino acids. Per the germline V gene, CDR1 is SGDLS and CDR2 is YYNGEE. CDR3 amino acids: CASSGWGGDDYGYTF. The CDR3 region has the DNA TGTGCCAGCAGCGGCTGGGGGGGCGACGACTATGGCTACACCTTC. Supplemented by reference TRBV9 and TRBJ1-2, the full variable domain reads DSGVTQTPKHLITATGQRVTLRCSPRSGDLSVYWYQQSLDQGLQFLIQYYNGEERAKGNILERFSAQQFPDLHSELNLSSLELGDSALYFCASSGWGGDDYGYTFGSGTRLTVV.

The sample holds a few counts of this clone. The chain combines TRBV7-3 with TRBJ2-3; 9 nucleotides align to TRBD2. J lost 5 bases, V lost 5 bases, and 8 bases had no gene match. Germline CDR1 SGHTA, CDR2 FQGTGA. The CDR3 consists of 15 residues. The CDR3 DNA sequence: TGTGCCAGCAGCGCAGGGACTAGCACCTTAGATACGCAGTATTTT. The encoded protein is CASSAGTSTLDTQYF.